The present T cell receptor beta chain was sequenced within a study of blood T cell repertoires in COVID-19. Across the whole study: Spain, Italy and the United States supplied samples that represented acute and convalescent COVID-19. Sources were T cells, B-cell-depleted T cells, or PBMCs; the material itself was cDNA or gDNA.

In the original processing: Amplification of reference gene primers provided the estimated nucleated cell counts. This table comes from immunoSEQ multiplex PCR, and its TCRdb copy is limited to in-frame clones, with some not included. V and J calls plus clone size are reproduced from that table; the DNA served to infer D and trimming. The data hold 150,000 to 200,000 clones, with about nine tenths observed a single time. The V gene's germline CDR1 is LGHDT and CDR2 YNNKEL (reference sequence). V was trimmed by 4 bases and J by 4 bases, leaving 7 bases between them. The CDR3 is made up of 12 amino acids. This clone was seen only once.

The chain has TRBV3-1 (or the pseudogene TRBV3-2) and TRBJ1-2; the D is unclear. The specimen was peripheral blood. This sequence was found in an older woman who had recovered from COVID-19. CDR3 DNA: TGTGCCAGCAGCCTCTCCGGCTATGGCTACACCTTC. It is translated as CASSLSGYGYTF.